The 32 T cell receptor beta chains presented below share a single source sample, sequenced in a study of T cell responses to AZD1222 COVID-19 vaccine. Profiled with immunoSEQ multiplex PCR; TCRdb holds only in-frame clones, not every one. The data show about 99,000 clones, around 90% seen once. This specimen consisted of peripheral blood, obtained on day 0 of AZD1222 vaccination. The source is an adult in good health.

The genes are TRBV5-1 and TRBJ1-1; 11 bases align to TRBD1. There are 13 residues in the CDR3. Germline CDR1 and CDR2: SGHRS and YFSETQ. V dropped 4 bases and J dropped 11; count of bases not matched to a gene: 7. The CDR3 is CASSMGQGELAFF. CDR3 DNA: TGCGCCAGCAGCATGGGACAGGGGGAACTGGCTTTCTTT.

The CDR3 bases are TGTGCCACCAGTGATCTAGCGGGGACTCCCAGTTACGTCCACGAGCAGTACTTC. Its translation: CATSDLAGTPSYVHEQYF. The rearrangement links TRBV24-1 to TRBJ2-7; 9 bases align to TRBD2. The junction had 16 bases not matched to a gene; V was cut back by 3 bases and J by 5 bases. The CDR3 is 18 residues long. CDR1 KGHDR and CDR2 SFDVKD come from the germline V gene.

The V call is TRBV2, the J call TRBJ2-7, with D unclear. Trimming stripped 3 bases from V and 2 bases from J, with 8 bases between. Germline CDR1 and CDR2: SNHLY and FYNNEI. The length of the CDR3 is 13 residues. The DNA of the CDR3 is TGTGCCAGCAGTGACGCAGGCCCCTACGAGCAGTACTTC. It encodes CASSDAGPYEQYF.

The DNA for the CDR3 is TGTGCCAGTAGTATCAATGGACTCAATAGCAATCAGCCCCAGCATTTT. Its translation: CASSINGLNSNQPQHF. The chain recombines TRBV19 with TRBJ1-5; no definite D call. From germline, CDR1 is LNHDA and CDR2 SQIVND (reference sequence). The V end lost 3 bases, the J end lost 0 bases, and 12 bases lay between the germline ends. The CDR3 consists of 16 residues.

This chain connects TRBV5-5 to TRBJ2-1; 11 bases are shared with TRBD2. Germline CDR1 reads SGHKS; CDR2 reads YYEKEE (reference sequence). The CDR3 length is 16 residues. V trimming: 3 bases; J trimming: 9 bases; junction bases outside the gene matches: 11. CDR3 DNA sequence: TGTGCCAGCAGCTCCGAATTAGCGGGAGGGGTCAGTGAGCAGTTCTTC. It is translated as CASSSELAGGVSEQFF.

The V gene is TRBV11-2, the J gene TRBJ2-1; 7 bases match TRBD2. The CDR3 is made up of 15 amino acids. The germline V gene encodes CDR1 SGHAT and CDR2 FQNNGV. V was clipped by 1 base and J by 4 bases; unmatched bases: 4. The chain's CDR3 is CASSLGRGMYNEQFF. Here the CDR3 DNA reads TGTGCCAGCAGCTTAGGGCGGGGGATGTACAATGAGCAGTTCTTC.

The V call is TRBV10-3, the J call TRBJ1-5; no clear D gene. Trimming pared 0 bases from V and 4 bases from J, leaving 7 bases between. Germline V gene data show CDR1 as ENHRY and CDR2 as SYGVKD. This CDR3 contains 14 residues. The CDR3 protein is CAISESEENQPQHF. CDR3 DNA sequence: TGTGCCATCAGTGAGTCGGAGGAGAATCAGCCCCAGCATTTT.

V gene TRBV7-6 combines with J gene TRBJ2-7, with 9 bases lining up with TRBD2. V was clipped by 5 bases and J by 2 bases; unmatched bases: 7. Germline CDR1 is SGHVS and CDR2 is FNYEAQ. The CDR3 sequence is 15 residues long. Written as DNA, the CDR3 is TGTGCCAGCAGCCGCCAGCGGGGGGAAGCCTACGAGCAGTACTTC. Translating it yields CASSRQRGEAYEQYF.

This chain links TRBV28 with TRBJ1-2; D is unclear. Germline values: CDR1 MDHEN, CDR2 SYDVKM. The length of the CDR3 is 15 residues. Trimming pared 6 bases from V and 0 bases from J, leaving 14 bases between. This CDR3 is CASSKGPLANYGYTF. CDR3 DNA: TGTGCCAGCAGCAAAGGACCGCTAGCTAACTATGGCTACACCTTC.

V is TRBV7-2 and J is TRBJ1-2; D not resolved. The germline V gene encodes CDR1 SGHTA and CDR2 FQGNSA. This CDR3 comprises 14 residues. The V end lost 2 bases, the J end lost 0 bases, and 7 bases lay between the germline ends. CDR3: CASSLHSTNYGYTF. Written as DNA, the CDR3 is TGTGCCAGCAGCTTACATAGTACTAACTATGGCTACACCTTC.

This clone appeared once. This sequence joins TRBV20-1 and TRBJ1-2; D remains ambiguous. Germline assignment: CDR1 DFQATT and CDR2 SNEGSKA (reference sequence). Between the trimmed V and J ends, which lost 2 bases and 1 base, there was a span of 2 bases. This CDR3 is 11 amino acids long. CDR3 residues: CSARLNYGYTF. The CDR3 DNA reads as TGCAGTGCTAGACTTAACTATGGCTACACCTTC.

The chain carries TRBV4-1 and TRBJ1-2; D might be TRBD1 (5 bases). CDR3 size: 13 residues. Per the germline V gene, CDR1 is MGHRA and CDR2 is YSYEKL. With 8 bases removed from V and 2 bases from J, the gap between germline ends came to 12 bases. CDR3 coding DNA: TGCGCCAGCTCCACCGGGGGAAACTATGGCTACACCTTC. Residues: CASSTGGNYGYTF.

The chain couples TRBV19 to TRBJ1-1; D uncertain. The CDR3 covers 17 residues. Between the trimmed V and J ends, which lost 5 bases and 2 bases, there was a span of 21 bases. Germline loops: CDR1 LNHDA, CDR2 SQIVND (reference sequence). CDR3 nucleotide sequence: TGTGCCAGTAGTCAACGGGTGGGGAAGTTACAAAACACTGAAGCTTTCTTT. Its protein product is CASSQRVGKLQNTEAFF.

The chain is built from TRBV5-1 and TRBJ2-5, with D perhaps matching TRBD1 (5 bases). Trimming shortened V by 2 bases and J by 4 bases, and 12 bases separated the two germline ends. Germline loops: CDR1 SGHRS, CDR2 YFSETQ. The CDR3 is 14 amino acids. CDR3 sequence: CASSLVGQGETQYF. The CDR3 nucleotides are TGCGCCAGCAGCTTAGTTGGACAAGGAGAGACCCAGTACTTC.

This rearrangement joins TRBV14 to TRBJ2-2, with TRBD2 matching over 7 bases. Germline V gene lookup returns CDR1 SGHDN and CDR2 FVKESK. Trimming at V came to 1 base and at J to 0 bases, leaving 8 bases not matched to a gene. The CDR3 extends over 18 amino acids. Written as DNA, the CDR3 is TGTGCCAGCAGCCAAGTTTTGGGGGGGACTTCGAACACCGGGGAGCTGTTTTTT. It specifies CASSQVLGGTSNTGELFF.

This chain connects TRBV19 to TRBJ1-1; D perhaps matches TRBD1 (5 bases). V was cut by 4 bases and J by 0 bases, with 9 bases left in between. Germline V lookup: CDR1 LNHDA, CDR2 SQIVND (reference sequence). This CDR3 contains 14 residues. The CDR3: CASSRGFVNTEAFF. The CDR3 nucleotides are TGTGCCAGTAGTAGGGGGTTCGTGAACACTGAAGCTTTCTTT.

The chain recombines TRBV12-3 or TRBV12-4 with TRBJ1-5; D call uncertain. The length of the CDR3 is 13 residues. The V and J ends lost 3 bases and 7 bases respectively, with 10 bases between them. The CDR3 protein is CASSFGVRQPQHF. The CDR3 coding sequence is TGTGCCAGCAGTTTCGGGGTCAGGCAGCCCCAGCATTTT.

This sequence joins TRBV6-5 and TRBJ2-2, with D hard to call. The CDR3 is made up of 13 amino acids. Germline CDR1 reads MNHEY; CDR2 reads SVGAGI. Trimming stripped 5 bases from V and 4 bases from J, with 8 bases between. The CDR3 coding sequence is TGTGCCAGCAGTCGACTGGGCACCGGGGAGCTGTTTTTT. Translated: CASSRLGTGELFF.

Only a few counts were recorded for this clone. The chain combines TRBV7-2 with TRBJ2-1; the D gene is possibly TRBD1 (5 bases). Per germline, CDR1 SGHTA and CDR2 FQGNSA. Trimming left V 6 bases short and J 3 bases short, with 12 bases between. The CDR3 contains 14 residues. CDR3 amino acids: CASRGREDYNEQFF. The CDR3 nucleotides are TGTGCCAGCAGGGGGCGAGAGGACTACAATGAGCAGTTCTTC.

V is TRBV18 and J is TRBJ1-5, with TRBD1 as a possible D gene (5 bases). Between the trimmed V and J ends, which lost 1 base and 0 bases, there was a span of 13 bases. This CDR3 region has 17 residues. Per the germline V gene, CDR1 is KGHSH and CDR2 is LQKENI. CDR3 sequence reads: CASSPRGIGPSNQPQHF. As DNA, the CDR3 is TGTGCCAGCTCACCACGGGGGATAGGGCCTAGCAATCAGCCCCAGCATTTT. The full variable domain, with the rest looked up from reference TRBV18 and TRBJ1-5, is NAGVMQNPRHLVRRRGQEARLRCSPMKGHSHVYWYRQLPEEGLKFMVYLQKENIIDESGMPKERFSAEFPKEGPSILRIQQVVRGDSAAYFCASSPRGIGPSNQPQHFGDGTRLSIL.

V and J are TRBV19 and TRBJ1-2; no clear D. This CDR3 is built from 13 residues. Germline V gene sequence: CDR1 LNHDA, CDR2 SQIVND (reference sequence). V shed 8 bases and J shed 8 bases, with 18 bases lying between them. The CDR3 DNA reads TGTGCCAGTGCCGAGGGTTTTATGGGAGGCTACACCTTC. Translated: CASAEGFMGGYTF.

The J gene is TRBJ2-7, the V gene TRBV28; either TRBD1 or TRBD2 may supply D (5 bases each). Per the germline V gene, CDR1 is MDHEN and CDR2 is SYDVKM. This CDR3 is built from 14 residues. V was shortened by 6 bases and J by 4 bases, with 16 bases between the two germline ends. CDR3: CASRTGPKVYEQYF. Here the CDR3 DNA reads TGTGCCAGCAGAACGGGACCGAAAGTGTACGAGCAGTACTTC. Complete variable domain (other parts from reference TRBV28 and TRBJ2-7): DVKVTQSSRYLVKRTGEKVFLECVQDMDHENMFWYRQDPGLGLRLIYFSYDVKMKEKGDIPEGYSVSREKKERFSLILESASTNQTSMYLCASRTGPKVYEQYFGPGTRLTVT.

CDR3 bases: TGTGCCAGCGTCCAGGGTTGGTCCTACGAGCAGTACTTC. Translating it yields CASVQGWSYEQYF. The rearrangement uses TRBV6-5 and TRBJ2-7; D may be TRBD1 (5 bases). Germline loops: CDR1 MNHEY, CDR2 SVGAGI. V was trimmed by 8 bases and J by 1 base, leaving 12 bases between them. The CDR3 covers 13 residues.

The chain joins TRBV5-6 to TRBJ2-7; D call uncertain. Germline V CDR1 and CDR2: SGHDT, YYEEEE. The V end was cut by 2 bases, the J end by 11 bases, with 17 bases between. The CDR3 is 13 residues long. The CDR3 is CASSFSTISKEYF. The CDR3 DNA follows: TGTGCCAGCAGCTTTAGCACGATCTCCAAGGAGTACTTC.

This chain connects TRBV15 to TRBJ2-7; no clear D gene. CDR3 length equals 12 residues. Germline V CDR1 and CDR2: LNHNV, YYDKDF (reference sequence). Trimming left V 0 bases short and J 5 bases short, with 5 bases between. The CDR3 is CATSRDPNEQYF. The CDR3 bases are TGTGCCACCAGCAGAGATCCGAACGAGCAGTACTTC.

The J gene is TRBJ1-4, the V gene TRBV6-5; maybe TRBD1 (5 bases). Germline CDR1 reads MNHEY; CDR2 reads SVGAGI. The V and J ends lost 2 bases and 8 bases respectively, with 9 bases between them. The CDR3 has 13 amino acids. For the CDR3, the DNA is TGTGCCAGCAGTTACGGCAGGGAGGAAAAACTGTTTTTT. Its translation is CASSYGREEKLFF.

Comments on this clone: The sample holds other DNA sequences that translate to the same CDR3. The CDR3 DNA reads TGCGCCAGCAGCCCGACAGGCACCGGGGAGCTGTTTTTT. As protein: CASSPTGTGELFF. The rearrangement joins TRBV5-1 to TRBJ2-2; weak D call: TRBD1 (6 bases). The V end was cut by 4 bases, the J end by 4 bases, with 8 bases between. CDR1 SGHRS and CDR2 YFSETQ come from the germline V gene. This CDR3 contains 13 residues.

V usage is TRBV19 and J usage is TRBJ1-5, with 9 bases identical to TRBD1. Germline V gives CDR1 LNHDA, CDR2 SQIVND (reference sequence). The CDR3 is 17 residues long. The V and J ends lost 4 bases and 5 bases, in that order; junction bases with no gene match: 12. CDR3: CASSTYPGTGSYQPQHF. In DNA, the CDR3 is TGTGCCAGTAGTACATATCCCGGGACAGGGAGTTATCAGCCCCAGCATTTT.

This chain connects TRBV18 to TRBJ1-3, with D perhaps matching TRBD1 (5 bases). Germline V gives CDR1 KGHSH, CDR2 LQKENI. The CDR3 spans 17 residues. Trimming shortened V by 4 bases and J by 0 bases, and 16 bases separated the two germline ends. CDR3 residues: CASSLSLQGPSGNTIYF. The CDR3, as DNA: TGTGCCAGCTCACTAAGCCTCCAGGGACCCTCTGGAAACACCATATATTTT.

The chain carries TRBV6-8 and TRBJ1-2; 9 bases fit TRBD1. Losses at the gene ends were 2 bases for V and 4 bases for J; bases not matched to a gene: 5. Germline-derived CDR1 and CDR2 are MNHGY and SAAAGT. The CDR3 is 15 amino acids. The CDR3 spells CASSYGTGTIYGYTF. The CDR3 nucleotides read TGTGCCAGCAGTTACGGGACAGGGACCATCTATGGCTACACCTTC.

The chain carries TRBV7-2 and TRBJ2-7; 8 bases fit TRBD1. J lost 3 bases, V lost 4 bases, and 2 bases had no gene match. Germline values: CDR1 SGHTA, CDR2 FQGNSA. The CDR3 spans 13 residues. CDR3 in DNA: TGTGCCAGCAGCTCTACAGGGGGCTACGAGCAGTACTTC. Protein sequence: CASSSTGGYEQYF.

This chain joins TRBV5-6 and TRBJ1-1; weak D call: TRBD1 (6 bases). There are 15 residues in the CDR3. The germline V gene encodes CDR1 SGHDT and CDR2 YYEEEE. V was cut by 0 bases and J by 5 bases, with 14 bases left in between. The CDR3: CASSLVGGMRTEAFF. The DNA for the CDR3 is TGTGCCAGCAGCTTGGTAGGGGGTATGAGGACTGAAGCTTTCTTT.